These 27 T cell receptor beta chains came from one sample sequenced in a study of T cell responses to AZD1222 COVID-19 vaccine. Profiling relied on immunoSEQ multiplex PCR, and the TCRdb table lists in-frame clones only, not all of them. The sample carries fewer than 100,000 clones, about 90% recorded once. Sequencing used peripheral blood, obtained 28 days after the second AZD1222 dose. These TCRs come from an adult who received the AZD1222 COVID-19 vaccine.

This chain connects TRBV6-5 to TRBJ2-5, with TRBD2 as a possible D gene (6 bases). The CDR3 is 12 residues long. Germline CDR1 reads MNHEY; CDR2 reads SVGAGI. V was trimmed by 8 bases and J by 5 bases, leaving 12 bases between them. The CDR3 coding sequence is TGTGCCAGCGTTCGTGCGGGGGAGACCCAGTACTTC. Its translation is CASVRAGETQYF.

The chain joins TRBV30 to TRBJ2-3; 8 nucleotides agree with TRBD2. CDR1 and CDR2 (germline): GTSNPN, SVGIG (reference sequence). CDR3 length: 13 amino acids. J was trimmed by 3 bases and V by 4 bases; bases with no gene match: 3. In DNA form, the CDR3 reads TGTGCCTGGACCCGCGGGGGGACAGATACGCAGTATTTT. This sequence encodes CAWTRGGTDTQYF.

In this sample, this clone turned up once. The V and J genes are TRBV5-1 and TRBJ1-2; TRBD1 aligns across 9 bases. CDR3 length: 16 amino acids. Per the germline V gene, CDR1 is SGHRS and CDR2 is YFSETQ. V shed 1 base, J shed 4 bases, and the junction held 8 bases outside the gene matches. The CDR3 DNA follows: TGCGCCAGCAGCTTGACACAGGGGGCGGCCACCTATGGCTACACCTTC. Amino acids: CASSLTQGAATYGYTF. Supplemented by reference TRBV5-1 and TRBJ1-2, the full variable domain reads KAGVTQTPRYLIKTRGQQVTLSCSPISGHRSVSWYQQTPGQGLQFLFEYFSETQRNKGNFPGRFSGRQFSNSRSEMNVSTLELGDSALYLCASSLTQGAATYGYTFGSGTRLTVV.

This CDR3 reads CASSLDLGRPYEQYF. CDR3 sequence (DNA): TGTGCCAGCAGCTTAGACCTCGGCAGACCCTACGAGCAGTACTTC. The chain uses TRBV11-1 and TRBJ2-7, with D uncertain. This CDR3 is built from 15 residues. Per germline, CDR1 SGHAT and CDR2 FQDESV (reference sequence). V lost 1 base to trimming and J lost 2 bases, with 12 bases between them. Full variable domain (outside the CDR3, taken from reference TRBV11-1 and TRBJ2-7): EAEVAQSPRYKITEKSQAVAFWCDPISGHATLYWYRQILGQGPELLVQFQDESVVDDSQLPKDRFSAERLKGVDSTLKIQPAELGDSAMYLCASSLDLGRPYEQYFGPGTRLTVT.

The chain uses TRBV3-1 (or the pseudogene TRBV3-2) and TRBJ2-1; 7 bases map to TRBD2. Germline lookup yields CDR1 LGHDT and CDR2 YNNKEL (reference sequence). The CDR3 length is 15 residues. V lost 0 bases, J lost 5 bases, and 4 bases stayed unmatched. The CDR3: CASSQDLAGDNEQFF. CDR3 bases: TGTGCCAGCAGCCAAGACCTGGCGGGGGACAATGAGCAGTTCTTC.

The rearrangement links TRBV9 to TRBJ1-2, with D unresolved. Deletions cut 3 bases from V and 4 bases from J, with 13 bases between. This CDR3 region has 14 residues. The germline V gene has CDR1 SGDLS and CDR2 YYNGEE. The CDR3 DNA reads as TGTGCCAGCAGCGGCCCGTCAATGCTCTATGGCTACACCTTC. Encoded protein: CASSGPSMLYGYTF.

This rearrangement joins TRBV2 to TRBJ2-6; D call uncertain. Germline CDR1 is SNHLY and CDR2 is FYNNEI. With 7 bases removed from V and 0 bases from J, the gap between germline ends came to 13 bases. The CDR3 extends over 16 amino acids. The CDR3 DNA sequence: TGTGCCAGCACCAGGAGAGACGGCTCTGGGGCCAACGTCCTGACTTTC. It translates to CASTRRDGSGANVLTF.

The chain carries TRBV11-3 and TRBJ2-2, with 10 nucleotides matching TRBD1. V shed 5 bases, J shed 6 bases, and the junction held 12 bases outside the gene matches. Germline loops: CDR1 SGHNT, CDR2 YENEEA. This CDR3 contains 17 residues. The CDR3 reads CASSTHDWDRGAGELFF. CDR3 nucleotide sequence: TGTGCCAGCAGCACACACGACTGGGACAGGGGAGCCGGGGAGCTGTTTTTT.

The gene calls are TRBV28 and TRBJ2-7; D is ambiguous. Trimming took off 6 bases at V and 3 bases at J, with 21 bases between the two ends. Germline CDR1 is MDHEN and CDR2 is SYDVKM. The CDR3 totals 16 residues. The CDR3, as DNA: TGTGCCAGCAGACAACCAGTGGGTCCAGCACGCTACGAGCAGTACTTC. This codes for CASRQPVGPARYEQYF.

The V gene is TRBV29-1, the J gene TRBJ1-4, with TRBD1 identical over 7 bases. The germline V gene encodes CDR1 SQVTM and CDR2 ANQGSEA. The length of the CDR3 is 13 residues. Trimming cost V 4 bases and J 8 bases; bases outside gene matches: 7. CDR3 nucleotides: TGCAGCGTTGGGGTGACAGGGAAGGAAAAACTGTTTTTT. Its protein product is CSVGVTGKEKLFF.

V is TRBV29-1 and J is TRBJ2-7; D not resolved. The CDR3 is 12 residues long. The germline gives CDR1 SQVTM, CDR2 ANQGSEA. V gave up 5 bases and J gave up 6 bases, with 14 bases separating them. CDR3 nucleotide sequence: TGCAGCGTTTCTACCGCACCGTCCGAGCAGTACTTC. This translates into CSVSTAPSEQYF.

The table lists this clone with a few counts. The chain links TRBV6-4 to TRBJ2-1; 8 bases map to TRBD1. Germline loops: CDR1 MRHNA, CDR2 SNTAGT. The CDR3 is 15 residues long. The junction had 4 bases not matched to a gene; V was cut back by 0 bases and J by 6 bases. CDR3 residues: CASSDSAQGANEQFF. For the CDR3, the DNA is TGTGCCAGCAGTGACTCGGCGCAGGGGGCCAATGAGCAGTTCTTC.

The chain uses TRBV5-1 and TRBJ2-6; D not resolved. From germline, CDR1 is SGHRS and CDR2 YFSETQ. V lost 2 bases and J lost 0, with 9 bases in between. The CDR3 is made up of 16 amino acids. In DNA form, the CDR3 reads TGCGCCAGCAGCTTCGTCGGCAGCTCTGGGGCCAACGTCCTGACTTTC. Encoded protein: CASSFVGSSGANVLTF.

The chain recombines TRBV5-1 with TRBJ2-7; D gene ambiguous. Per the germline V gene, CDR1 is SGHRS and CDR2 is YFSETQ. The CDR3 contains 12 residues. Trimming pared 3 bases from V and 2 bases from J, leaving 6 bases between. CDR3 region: CASSSDPYEQYF. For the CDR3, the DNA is TGCGCCAGCAGCTCCGACCCCTACGAGCAGTACTTC.

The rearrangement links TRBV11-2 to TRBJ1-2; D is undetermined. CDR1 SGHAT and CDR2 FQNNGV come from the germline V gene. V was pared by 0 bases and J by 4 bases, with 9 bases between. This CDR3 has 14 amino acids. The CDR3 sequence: CASSLDGGFYGYTF. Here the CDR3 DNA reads TGTGCCAGCAGCTTAGACGGCGGATTCTATGGCTACACCTTC.

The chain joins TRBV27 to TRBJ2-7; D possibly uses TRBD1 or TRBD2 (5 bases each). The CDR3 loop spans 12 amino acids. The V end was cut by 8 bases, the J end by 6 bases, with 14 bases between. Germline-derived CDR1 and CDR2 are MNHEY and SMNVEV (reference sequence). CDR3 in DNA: TGTGCCAGCGGGACCCCAGGGTCCGAGCAGTACTTC. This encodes CASGTPGSEQYF.

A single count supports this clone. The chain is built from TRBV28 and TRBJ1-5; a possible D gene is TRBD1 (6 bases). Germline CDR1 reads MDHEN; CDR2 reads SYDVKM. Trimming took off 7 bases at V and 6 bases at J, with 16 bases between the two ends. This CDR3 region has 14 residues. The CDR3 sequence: CASTTGQGGQPQHF. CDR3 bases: TGTGCCAGCACTACAGGGCAGGGCGGTCAGCCCCAGCATTTT.

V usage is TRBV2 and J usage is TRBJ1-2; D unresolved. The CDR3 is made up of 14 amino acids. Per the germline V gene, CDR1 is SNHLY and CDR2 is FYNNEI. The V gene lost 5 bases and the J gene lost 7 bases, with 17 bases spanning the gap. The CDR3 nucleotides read TGTGCCAGCAGTTCCGGGCCGCTCAGCTCTGGCTACACCTTC. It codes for CASSSGPLSSGYTF.

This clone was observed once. The CDR3 coding sequence is TGTGCCAGCAGCCTAGCTTCAGCGGGGGCTTACAATGAGCAGTTCTTC. Translating it yields CASSLASAGAYNEQFF. The chain couples TRBV28 to TRBJ2-1, with TRBD2 matching 8 bases. V dropped 6 bases and J dropped 4; count of bases not matched to a gene: 11. The CDR3 length is 16 residues. Germline V gene data show CDR1 as MDHEN and CDR2 as SYDVKM.

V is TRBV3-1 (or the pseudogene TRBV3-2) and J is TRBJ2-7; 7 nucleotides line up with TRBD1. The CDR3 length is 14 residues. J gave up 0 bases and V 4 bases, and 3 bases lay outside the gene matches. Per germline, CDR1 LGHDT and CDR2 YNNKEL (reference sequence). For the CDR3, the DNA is TGTGCCAGCAGCCTAGACAGGGACTCCTACGAGCAGTACTTC. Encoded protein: CASSLDRDSYEQYF.

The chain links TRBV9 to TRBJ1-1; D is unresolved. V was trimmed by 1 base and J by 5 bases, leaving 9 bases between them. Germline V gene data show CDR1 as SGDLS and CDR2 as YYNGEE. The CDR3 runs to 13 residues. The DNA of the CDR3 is TGTGCCAGCAGCGTAACCTCGGAGACTGAAGCTTTCTTT. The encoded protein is CASSVTSETEAFF.

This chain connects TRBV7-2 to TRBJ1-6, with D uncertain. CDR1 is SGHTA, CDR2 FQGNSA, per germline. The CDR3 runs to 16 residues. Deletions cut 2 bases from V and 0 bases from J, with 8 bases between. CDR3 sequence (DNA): TGTGCCAGCAGCTTACAACAAAGCTCCTATAATTCACCCCTCCACTTT. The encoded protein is CASSLQQSSYNSPLHF.

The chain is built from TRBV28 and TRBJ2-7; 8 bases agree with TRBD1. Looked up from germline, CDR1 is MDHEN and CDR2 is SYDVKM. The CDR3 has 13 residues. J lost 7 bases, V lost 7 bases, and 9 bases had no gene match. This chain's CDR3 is CASTGQGVREQYF. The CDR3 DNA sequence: TGTGCCAGCACCGGACAGGGAGTACGAGAGCAGTACTTC. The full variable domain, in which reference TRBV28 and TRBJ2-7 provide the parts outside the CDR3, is DVKVTQSSRYLVKRTGEKVFLECVQDMDHENMFWYRQDPGLGLRLIYFSYDVKMKEKGDIPEGYSVSREKKERFSLILESASTNQTSMYLCASTGQGVREQYFGPGTRLTVT.

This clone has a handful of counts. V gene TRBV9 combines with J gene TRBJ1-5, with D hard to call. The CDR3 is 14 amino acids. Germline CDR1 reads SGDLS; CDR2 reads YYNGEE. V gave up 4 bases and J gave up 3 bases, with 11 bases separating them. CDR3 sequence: CASSPTIDNQPQHF. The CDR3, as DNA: TGTGCCAGCAGCCCGACGATAGACAATCAGCCCCAGCATTTT.

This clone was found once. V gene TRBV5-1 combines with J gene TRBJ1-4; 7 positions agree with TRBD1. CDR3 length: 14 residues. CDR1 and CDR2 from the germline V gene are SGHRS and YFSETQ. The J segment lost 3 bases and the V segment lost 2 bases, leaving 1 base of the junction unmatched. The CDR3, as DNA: TGCGCCAGCAGCTTTCAGGGGGCTAATGAAAAACTGTTTTTT. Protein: CASSFQGANEKLFF.

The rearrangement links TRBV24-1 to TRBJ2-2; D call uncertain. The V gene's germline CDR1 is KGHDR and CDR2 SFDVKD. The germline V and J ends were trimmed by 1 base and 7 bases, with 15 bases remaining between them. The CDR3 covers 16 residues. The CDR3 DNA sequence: TGTGCCACCAGTGATTTAGGTGTTGGGGTCGGCGGGGAGCTGTTTTTT. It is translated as CATSDLGVGVGGELFF.

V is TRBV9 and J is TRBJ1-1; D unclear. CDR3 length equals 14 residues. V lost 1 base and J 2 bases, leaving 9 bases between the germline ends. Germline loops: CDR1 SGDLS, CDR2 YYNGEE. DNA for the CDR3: TGTGCCAGCAGCGTACGGTGGGAAAACACTGAAGCTTTCTTT. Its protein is CASSVRWENTEAFF. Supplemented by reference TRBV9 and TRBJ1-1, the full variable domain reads DSGVTQTPKHLITATGQRVTLRCSPRSGDLSVYWYQQSLDQGLQFLIQYYNGEERAKGNILERFSAQQFPDLHSELNLSSLELGDSALYFCASSVRWENTEAFFGQGTRLTVV.